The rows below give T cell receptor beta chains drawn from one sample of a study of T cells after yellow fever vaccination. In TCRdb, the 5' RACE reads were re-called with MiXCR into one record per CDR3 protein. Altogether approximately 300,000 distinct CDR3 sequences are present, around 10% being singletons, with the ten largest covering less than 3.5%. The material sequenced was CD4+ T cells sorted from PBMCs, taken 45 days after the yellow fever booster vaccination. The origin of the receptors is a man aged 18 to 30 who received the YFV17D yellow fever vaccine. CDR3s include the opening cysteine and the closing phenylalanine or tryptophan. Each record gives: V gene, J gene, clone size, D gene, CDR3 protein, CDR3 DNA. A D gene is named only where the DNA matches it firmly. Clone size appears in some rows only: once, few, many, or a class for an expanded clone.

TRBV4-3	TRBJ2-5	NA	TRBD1	CASSPWDSQETQYF	TGCGCCAGCAGCCCATGGGACAGCCAAGAGACCCAGTACTTC
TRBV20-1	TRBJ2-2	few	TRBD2	CSAKRGLASTGELFF	TGCAGTGCTAAAAGAGGACTAGCATCCACCGGGGAGCTGTTTTTT
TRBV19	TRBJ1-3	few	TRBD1	CASRTTGAVSGNTIYF	TGTGCCAGTAGGACGACAGGGGCCGTCTCTGGAAACACCATATATTTT
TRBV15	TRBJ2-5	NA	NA	CATSRDSWETQYF	TGTGCCACCAGCAGAGATTCTTGGGAGACCCAGTACTTC
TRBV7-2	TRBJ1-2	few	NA	CASSLGAAGNYGYTF	TGTGCCAGCAGCTTAGGGGCTGCAGGGAACTATGGCTACACCTTC
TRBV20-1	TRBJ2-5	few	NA	CSAHPTGKETQYF	TGCAGTGCCCATCCGACTGGGAAAGAGACCCAGTACTTC
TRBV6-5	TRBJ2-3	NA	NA	CASSYSGPDQSTDTQYF	TGTGCCAGCAGTTACTCAGGGCCGGATCAGAGCACAGATACGCAGTATTTT
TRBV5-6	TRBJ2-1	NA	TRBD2	CASSSSGGGFHEQFF	TGTGCCAGCAGCTCTAGCGGGGGGGGTTTTCATGAGCAGTTCTTC
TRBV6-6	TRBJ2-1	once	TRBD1	CASRGPGTGYSEQFF	TGTGCCAGCAGGGGCCCCGGGACAGGATACTCTGAGCAGTTCTTC
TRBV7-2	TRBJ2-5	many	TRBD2	CASSRSEGLAGETQYF	TGTGCCAGCAGCCGAAGTGAGGGACTAGCGGGGGAGACCCAGTACTTC
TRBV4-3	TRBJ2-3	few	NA	CASSQDWADTQYF	TGCGCCAGCAGCCAAGATTGGGCAGATACGCAGTATTTT
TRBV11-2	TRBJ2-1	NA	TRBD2	CASSLGRGQRGEQFF	TGTGCCAGCAGCTTAGGGCGGGGCCAGCGGGGAGAGCAGTTCTTC
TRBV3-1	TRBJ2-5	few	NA	CASSQNAKETQYF	TGTGCCAGCAGCCAGAACGCAAAAGAGACCCAGTACTTC
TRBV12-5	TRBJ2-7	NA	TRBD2	CASAAGGRQYF	TGTGCTAGTGCTGCGGGAGGTCGGCAGTACTTC
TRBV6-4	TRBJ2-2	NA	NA	CASRETLGGELFF	TGTGCCAGCAGAGAAACCCTTGGCGGGGAGCTGTTTTTT
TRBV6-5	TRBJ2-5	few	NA	CASSYGETQYF	TGTGCCAGCAGTTACGGCGAGACCCAGTACTTC
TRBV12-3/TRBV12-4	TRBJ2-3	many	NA	CASSGLRSTDTQYF	TGTGCCAGCAGCGGACTGAGAAGCACAGATACGCAGTATTTT
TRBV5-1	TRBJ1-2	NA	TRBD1	CASSLSTGDYGYTF	TGCGCCAGCAGCTTGTCAACAGGGGACTATGGCTACACCTTC
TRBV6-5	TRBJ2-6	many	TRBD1	CASSYWTPGQGARGANVLTF	TGTGCCAGCAGTTACTGGACGCCGGGACAGGGGGCGCGAGGGGCCAACGTCCTGACTTTC
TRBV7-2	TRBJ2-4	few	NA	CASSLEGVANIQYF	TGTGCCAGCAGCTTAGAAGGGGTGGCAAACATTCAGTACTTC
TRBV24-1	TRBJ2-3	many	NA	CATSDRQATDTQYF	TGTGCCACCAGTGACCGACAGGCCACAGATACGCAGTATTTT
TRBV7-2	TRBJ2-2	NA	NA	CASSLNGGGELFF	TGTGCCAGCAGCTTAAACGGAGGCGGGGAGCTGTTTTTT
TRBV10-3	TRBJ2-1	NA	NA	CAISELSGDSEQFF	TGTGCCATCAGTGAGCTTAGCGGGGACAGTGAGCAGTTCTTC
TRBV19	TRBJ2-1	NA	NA	CASSSYVGVSYNEQFF	TGTGCCAGTTCCTCTTATGTGGGGGTGTCTTACAATGAGCAGTTCTTC
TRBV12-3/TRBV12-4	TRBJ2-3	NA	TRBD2	CASSPIAGGSPNTDTQYF	TGTGCCAGCAGTCCCATAGCGGGGGGCAGCCCCAACACAGATACGCAGTATTTT
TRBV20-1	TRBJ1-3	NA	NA	CSARNREGNTIYF	TGCAGTGCTAGAAACAGGGAAGGGAACACCATATATTTT
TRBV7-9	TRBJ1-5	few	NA	CATREFGDQPQHF	TGTGCCACCAGAGAATTCGGCGATCAGCCCCAGCATTTT
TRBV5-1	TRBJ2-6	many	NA	CASSFIQGSGANVLTF	TGCGCCAGCAGCTTCATACAGGGCTCTGGGGCCAACGTCCTGACTTTC
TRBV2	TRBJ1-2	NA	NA	CASSEERGYGYTF	TGTGCCAGCAGTGAAGAAAGGGGCTATGGCTACACCTTC
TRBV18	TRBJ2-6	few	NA	CASSPTGSIPGANVLTF	TGTGCCAGCTCACCAACAGGGAGTATCCCTGGGGCCAACGTCCTGACTTTC
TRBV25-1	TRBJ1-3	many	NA	CASSEWGLAGNTIYF	TGTGCCAGCAGTGAATGGGGGCTAGCTGGAAACACCATATATTTT
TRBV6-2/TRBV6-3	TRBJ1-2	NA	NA	CASSYRTDNYGYTF	TGTGCCAGCAGTTACCGAACAGATAACTATGGCTACACCTTC